A single sample gave rise to the 20 T cell receptor beta chains below, sequenced in a study of T cells in Graves' hyperthyroidism and ophthalmopathy. RNA transcripts served as the template for amplifying TCR beta CDR3 regions. TCR CDR3 underwent first-round RT-PCR with the HTBI primer set. TCRdb re-called the multiplex PCR reads with MiXCR, one entry per CDR3 protein. The table records hundreds of thousands of distinct CDR3 sequences, approximately 16% of them present only once. The sample consisted of blood. The receptors were sampled from a woman aged 18-29 years with Graves' hyperthyroidism.

This clonotype was detected many times. J is TRBJ1-5 and V is TRBV20-1; possible D gene TRBD1, 6 bases. Germline CDR1 DFQATT, CDR2 SNEGSKA (reference sequence). Trimming removed 7 bases at V and 2 bases at J, with 15 bases between. This CDR3 has 14 residues. The DNA for the CDR3 is TGCAGTGGTACAAGGGGGATCGGCAATCAGCCCCAGCATTTT. It is translated as CSGTRGIGNQPQHF.

The rearrangement links TRBV3-1 to TRBJ1-6, with 9 positions matching TRBD1. CDR1 is LGHDT and CDR2 is YNNKEL in the germline V gene (reference sequence). The CDR3 contains 15 residues. Trimming took 3 bases from V and 10 from J; bases not matched to a gene: 7. The CDR3 spells CASSQGTGNRSPLHF. The CDR3 nucleotides are TGTGCCAGCAGCCAGGGGACAGGGAATCGGTCACCCCTCCACTTT.

This clonotype showed up many times. The chain links TRBV28 to TRBJ1-1; tentatively, D is TRBD1 (5 bases). Trimming shortened V by 3 bases and J by 8 bases, and 13 bases separated the two germline ends. There are 13 residues in the CDR3. Germline V CDR1 and CDR2: MDHEN, SYDVKM. The CDR3 loop is CASSFSGHFEAFF. The CDR3 DNA sequence: TGTGCCAGCAGTTTCAGCGGACACTTCGAAGCTTTCTTT.

V gene TRBV15 combines with J gene TRBJ1-5; D might be TRBD1 (6 bases). V was pared by 2 bases and J by 2 bases, with 16 bases between. CDR3 length: 17 amino acids. The germline V gene encodes CDR1 LNHNV and CDR2 YYDKDF (reference sequence). In DNA form, the CDR3 reads TGTGCCACCAGCAGATCTTGGGGGGGCGAGGGCAATCAGCCCCAGCATTTT. It is translated as CATSRSWGGEGNQPQHF.

In this sample, this clonotype turned up a few times. The chain recombines TRBV4-2 with TRBJ1-4; D unresolved. V was trimmed by 4 bases and J by 8 bases, leaving 11 bases between them. This CDR3 is 13 amino acids long. CDR1 is LGHNA and CDR2 is YNFKEQ in the germline V gene. CDR3 region: CASSPPGREKLFF. In DNA form, the CDR3 reads TGTGCCAGCAGCCCCCCCGGGAGGGAAAAACTGTTTTTT.

This clonotype has ten or more counts. The chain recombines TRBV4-1 with TRBJ2-1; D not resolved. The CDR3 runs 11 residues. Per the germline V gene, CDR1 is MGHRA and CDR2 is YSYEKL. Trimming removed 3 bases from V and 10 bases from J, with 7 bases in between. The CDR3: CASSQVNEQFF. CDR3 coding DNA: TGCGCCAGCAGCCAGGTTAACGAGCAGTTCTTC.

This clonotype was detected ten times or more. This chain links TRBV6-1 with TRBJ2-1, with 7 bases identical to TRBD1. The CDR3 sequence is 14 residues long. Unmatched junction bases numbered 9, after V lost 8 bases and J lost 5 bases. Looked up from germline, CDR1 is MNHNS and CDR2 is SASEGT. CDR3 DNA: TGTGCCAGCCGGCTACAGGGGTCCAACAATGAGCAGTTCTTC. It codes for CASRLQGSNNEQFF.

This clonotype appeared many times. This sequence joins TRBV27 and TRBJ2-3; no clear D. CDR1 is MNHEY and CDR2 is SMNVEV in the germline V gene (reference sequence). This CDR3 is 9 amino acids long. The V end was cut by 7 bases, the J end by 4 bases, with 0 bases between. Here the CDR3 DNA reads TGTGCCAGCACAGATACGCAGTATTTT. Its translation: CASTDTQYF.

The sample holds many counts of this clonotype. V and J are TRBV9 and TRBJ2-7; unclear D gene. CDR3 length equals 14 residues. Trimming left V 2 bases short and J 5 bases short, with 14 bases between. Germline loops: CDR1 SGDLS, CDR2 YYNGEE. CDR3 loop: CASSVSERRHEQYF. In DNA, the CDR3 is TGTGCCAGCAGCGTCTCGGAAAGACGGCACGAGCAGTACTTC.

This chain connects TRBV24-1 to TRBJ2-5; TRBD1 agrees at 8 bases. The CDR3 consists of 15 residues. Germline V gene data show CDR1 as KGHDR and CDR2 as SFDVKD. V was clipped by 3 bases and J by 4 bases; unmatched bases: 6. The CDR3 loop is CATSDAGTGTETQYF. The CDR3 DNA reads as TGTGCCACCAGTGATGCCGGGACAGGTACAGAGACCCAGTACTTC.

Ten or more counts support this clonotype. The chain combines TRBV7-2 with TRBJ1-6, with D maybe TRBD1 (5 bases). The CDR3 loop spans 18 amino acids. Trimming took off 0 bases at V and 7 bases at J, with 19 bases between the two ends. The germline CDR1 and CDR2 sequences are SGHTA and FQGNSA. The CDR3 here is CASSLARAGWNENSPLHF. CDR3 coding DNA: TGTGCCAGCAGCTTAGCGCGGGCAGGGTGGAACGAAAATTCACCCCTCCACTTT.

This clonotype was observed many times. This chain uses TRBV7-2 with TRBJ2-2; 7 nucleotides agree with TRBD1. CDR3 length: 15 residues. The J segment lost 1 base and the V segment lost 6 bases, leaving 5 bases of the junction unmatched. From germline, CDR1 is SGHTA and CDR2 FQGNSA. The chain's CDR3 is CASRKTGMNTGELFF. In DNA form, the CDR3 reads TGTGCCAGCAGGAAGACAGGGATGAACACCGGGGAGCTGTTTTTT.

The chain is built from TRBV6-1 and TRBJ1-5; D is possibly TRBD1 (5 bases). This CDR3 is built from 18 residues. Germline V gene lookup returns CDR1 MNHNS and CDR2 SASEGT. V was pared by 5 bases and J by 3 bases, with 23 bases between. The CDR3 DNA sequence: TGTGCCAGCAGTCCCCGGTGGGGACTTCTGCATAACAATCAGCCCCAGCATTTT. Protein: CASSPRWGLLHNNQPQHF.

The chain combines TRBV10-1 with TRBJ2-6, with no clear D. The CDR3 is made up of 13 amino acids. Trimming removed 10 bases at V and 4 bases at J, with 11 bases between. The germline gives CDR1 WNHNN, CDR2 SYGVQD (reference sequence). CDR3 DNA sequence: TGCGCCAATAGCAGTACCGGGGCCAACGTCCTGACTTTC. Its protein product is CANSSTGANVLTF.

This CDR3 is CAIGAPNEKLFF. DNA of the CDR3: TGTGCCATCGGGGCTCCGAATGAAAAACTGTTTTTT. The rearrangement links TRBV10-3 to TRBJ1-4; D may be TRBD1 (5 bases). The CDR3 is made up of 12 amino acids. V lost 8 bases and J lost 5, with 9 bases in between. The germline gives CDR1 ENHRY, CDR2 SYGVKD.

This clonotype was seen only a few times. This chain uses TRBV4-1 with TRBJ1-2; the D is unclear. Germline V gives CDR1 MGHRA, CDR2 YSYEKL. The CDR3 loop spans 18 amino acids. The ends were cut back, 0 bases at V and 1 base at J, with 18 bases in the middle. The CDR3 DNA is TGCGCCAGCAGCCAAGAATCGGCTTTGAAGAGGCTTAACTATGGCTACACCTTC. As protein: CASSQESALKRLNYGYTF.

In its sample, this clonotype was seen many times. The chain has TRBV6-1 and TRBJ2-7; 7 positions match TRBD2. With 6 bases clipped from V and 4 bases from J, the junction kept 12 bases outside the gene matches. The germline CDR1 and CDR2 sequences are MNHNS and SASEGT. CDR3 length equals 15 residues. The CDR3 region has the DNA TGTGCCAGCAGCTCATACGAAGCGGGGAGGTACGAGCAGTACTTC. Translating it yields CASSSYEAGRYEQYF.

The V call is TRBV9, the J call TRBJ2-4; possibly TRBD1 for D (5 bases). Deletions cut 3 bases from V and 4 bases from J, with 8 bases between. Germline lookup yields CDR1 SGDLS and CDR2 YYNGEE. The CDR3 totals 13 residues. CDR3 residues: CASSGQQKNIQYF. The CDR3 DNA sequence: TGTGCCAGCAGCGGACAGCAGAAAAACATTCAGTACTTC.

The table lists this clonotype with a few counts. The V call is TRBV19, the J call TRBJ1-5; D not certain. This CDR3 has 17 residues. Between the trimmed V and J ends, which lost 1 base and 0 bases, there was a span of 13 bases. Germline-derived CDR1 and CDR2 are LNHDA and SQIVND (reference sequence). This CDR3 is CASSIGLAKNSNQPQHF. The CDR3 DNA follows: TGTGCCAGTAGTATAGGTCTGGCAAAAAATAGCAATCAGCCCCAGCATTTT.

This chain uses TRBV6-2 or TRBV6-3 with TRBJ2-1, with TRBD2 as a possible D gene (7 bases). CDR3 length: 17 residues. Germline V lookup: CDR1 MNHEY, CDR2 SVGEGT. V lost 5 bases, J lost 2 bases, and 19 bases lay in between. The CDR3 spells CASSKGGGRGAYNEQFF. For the CDR3, the DNA is TGTGCCAGCAGTAAGGGGGGGGGGCGGGGAGCCTACAATGAGCAGTTCTTC.